This T cell receptor beta chain was documented in a study of blood T cells in healthy people across ages. Study as a whole: When template switching was applied, about one barcoded beta molecule was captured per two T cells.

Alongside a J-beta primer mix, a sample-barcoded 5' primer served in a second PCR lasting 7 to 11 cycles. TCRdb called the 5' RACE reads again in MiXCR, with one record for every CDR3 protein. The sample consists of about 1,800,000 distinct CDR3 sequences, 28% of them appearing once. Isolating PBMCs gave at least 6 million of these cells per sample. For this clonotype: What it binds is not known. The junction departs from the called germline gene at one end, perhaps through a read error.

The study, taken as a whole, reports: Naive T cell percentage by flow cytometry tracked strongly with beta diversity.

The CDR3 sequence is 15 residues long. Germline assignment: CDR1 ENHRY and CDR2 SYGVKD. The source of this sequence is a woman aged 25 to 39 in good health. This chain joins TRBV10-3 and TRBJ2-7, with TRBD1 matching over 7 bases. The source material was blood. The CDR3 sequence: CTISGLGQQDYEQYF. The CDR3 DNA reads TGTACCATCAGTGGTCTGGGACAGCAAGACTACGAGCAGTACTTC.